This TCR beta chain was observed in a study of blood T cell repertoires in COVID-19. Study-wide background: Sites across the United States, Italy and Spain contributed samples from acute and convalescent COVID-19.

Sequencing used immunoSEQ multiplex PCR; TCRdb keeps in-frame clones, though not all of them. The sample lists under 150,000 clones, around 83% occurring once. Shortly before study entry, within 2 weeks, exposed participants had met a COVID-19 case. The CDR3 has 14 amino acids. Per germline, CDR1 MDHEN and CDR2 SYDVKM. V dropped 3 bases and J dropped 4 bases, with 12 bases sitting between them. This sequence originates from a woman in her fifties or sixties who had been exposed to COVID-19. The chain employs TRBV28 and TRBJ1-2; D gene ambiguous. What was sequenced was PBMCs or T cells enriched from blood (not recorded which). For the CDR3, the DNA is TGTGCCAGCAGTTTGGATGTTGAGGGCTATGGCTACACCTTC. Translating it yields CASSLDVEGYGYTF.